This section outlines one T cell receptor beta chain sequence together with its context. The clone's antigen remains unknown. No qualities accompany the bases; no much larger clone lies one base away. The germline V gene sets CDR1 to SGDLS and CDR2 to YYNGEE. Measured from the cysteine to the phenylalanine, the CDR3 is 13 residues long. The retained sequence is limited to the CDR3, 39 bases, with the frame set at the first base. V loses 4 bases, J loses 5 bases, and the germline ends lie 12 bases apart. This entry belongs to a study of a mutant IDH1 vaccine in newly diagnosed glioma (dated by TCRdb to the early 2020s). Turning to the overall study: In the chemotherapy-containing groups, vaccination started alongside temozolomide cycles, whereas in patients who had radiotherapy alone it started 4-6 weeks after radiotherapy. Of the roughly 33 treated patients, 62.5% were male and around 38% were female, and a mean age of 40.4 years was recorded. Before enrollment, patients had received standard therapy of radiotherapy alone, temozolomide alone, or radiochemotherapy with temozolomide; most received the combination. The week-35 safety follow-up was designated visit V12, and the week-47 end of study was designated visit V13. Six visits were used for peripheral blood collection: V03 (baseline), V05, V07, V10, V12 and V13. For exploratory analyses, longitudinal TCRB deep sequencing was carried out in about 26 treated patients wherever samples were available. Findings and caveats that apply to the study as a whole: PBMC samples for TCRB deep sequencing were selected based on availability. Pseudoprogression appeared unrelated to alterations in the top peripheral T cell clonotypes detected by TCRB sequencing. Immune responses induced by the vaccine were seen in 90% to 95% of patients across multiple MHC alleles. According to the authors, sample limitations meant that analyses of patient blood samples could not be reproduced.

The library was made by the immunoSEQ multiplex PCR assay. Following the manufacturer's protocol, the hsTCRB Kit was used to amplify rearranged TCR beta chain sequences. TCRB libraries were sequenced on an Illumina MiSeq. Per the source publication's procedure: Demultiplexing, trimming and gene mapping were performed with the kit vendor's proprietary platform. The table was pulled from immuneACCESS by TCRdb, which kept in-frame rearrangements only. Such tables lose some clones; where checked, under half of the loss comes from unresolved V genes, and the rest has no known cause. V and J calls and clone size are those listed in that table; D and trimming were worked out from the DNA. Counted in this sample were tens of thousands of clones; under 90% of them appeared once. In total, the top ten clones hold more than 4.5% of the sample. The meaning of the sample's time point label: week 35, safety follow-up. Every vaccine dose consisted of 300 ug of a 20-mer mutant IDH1 peptide in Montanide, administered subcutaneously together with topical imiquimod. Patients received eight vaccinations in weeks 1, 3, 5, 7, 11, 15, 19 and 23, corresponding to visits V03 through V10. All donors had newly diagnosed IDH1-mutant astrocytomas of WHO grade 3 or 4 that showed loss of nuclear ATRX. The samples were drawn from NOA16, a multicentre, single-arm, open-label phase I trial in Germany that tested a mutant IDH1 peptide vaccine in humans for the first time. Genomic DNA for TCRB sequencing was isolated from EDTA blood with the DNeasy Blood and Tissue Kit.

The chain employs TRBV9 and TRBJ2-5, with TRBD2 as a weak D call on 5 bases. The sample was PBMCs, taken from a glioma patient whose treatment included an IDH1 peptide vaccine. This TCR was sampled from a woman aged 40 to 50 with glioma. Some clones in this sample may be carry-over from other donors' samples. The DNA is TGTGCCAGCAGCAAACTAGTTTATGAGACCCAGTACTTC. It specifies CASSKLVYETQYF.